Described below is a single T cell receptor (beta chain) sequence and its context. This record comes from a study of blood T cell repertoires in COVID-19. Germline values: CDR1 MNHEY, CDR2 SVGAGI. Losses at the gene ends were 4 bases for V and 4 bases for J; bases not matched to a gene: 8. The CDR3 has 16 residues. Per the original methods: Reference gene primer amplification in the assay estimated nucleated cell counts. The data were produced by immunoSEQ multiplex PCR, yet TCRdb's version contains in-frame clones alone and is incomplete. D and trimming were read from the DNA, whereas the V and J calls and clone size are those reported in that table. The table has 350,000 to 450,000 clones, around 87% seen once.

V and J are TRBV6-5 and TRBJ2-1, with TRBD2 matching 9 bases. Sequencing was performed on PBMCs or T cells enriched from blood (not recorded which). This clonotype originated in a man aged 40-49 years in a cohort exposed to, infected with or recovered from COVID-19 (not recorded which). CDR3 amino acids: CASSWRLAEIYNEQFF. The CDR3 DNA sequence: TGTGCCAGCAGTTGGCGACTAGCGGAAATTTACAATGAGCAGTTCTTC.